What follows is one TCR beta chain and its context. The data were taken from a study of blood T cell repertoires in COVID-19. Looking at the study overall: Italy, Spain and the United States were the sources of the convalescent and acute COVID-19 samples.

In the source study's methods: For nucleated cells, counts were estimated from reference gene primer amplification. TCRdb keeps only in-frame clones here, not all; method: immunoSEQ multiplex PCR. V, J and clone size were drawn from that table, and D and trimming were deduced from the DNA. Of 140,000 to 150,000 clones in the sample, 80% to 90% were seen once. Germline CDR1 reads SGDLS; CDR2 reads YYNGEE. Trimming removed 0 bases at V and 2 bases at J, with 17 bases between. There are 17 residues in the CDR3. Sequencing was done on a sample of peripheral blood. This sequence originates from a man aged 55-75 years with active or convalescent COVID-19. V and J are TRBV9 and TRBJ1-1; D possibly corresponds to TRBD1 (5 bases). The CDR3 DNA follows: TGTGCCAGCAGCGTAGGCCTCAGGGAGGGTGTCAACACTGAAGCTTTCTTT. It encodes CASSVGLREGVNTEAFF.